The TCR beta chain under discussion was sequenced for a study of cytomegalovirus exposure and HLA in healthy donors. Use of 60 Vbeta and 13 Jbeta primers characterized the PCR. Measured with immunoSEQ multiplex PCR; TCRdb has only the in-frame clones, and not every one. This table holds about 120,000 clones, about 70% found once. The germline V gene has CDR1 SGHTA and CDR2 FQGNSA. The CDR3 extends over 15 amino acids. After removal of 3 bases from V and 1 base from J, the junction contained 2 bases not matched to a gene. Sequencing used PBMCs. The source of this sequence is a woman between 35 and 50 years old in good health and CMV-seropositive. The rearrangement links TRBV7-2 to TRBJ2-1; 8 bases line up with TRBD1. The CDR3 DNA reads TGTGCCAGCAGCTTCGACAGGGGTTCCTACAATGAGCAGTTCTTC. It translates to CASSFDRGSYNEQFF.